One and the same sample provided the 5 T cell receptor beta chains below, sequenced in a study of shared clonotypes between healthy human individuals. TCRdb's table, derived via immunoSEQ multiplex PCR, lists solely in-frame clones and lacks some. The sample holds about 1 million clones, 75% seen once. Sample: memory CD4+ T cells sorted from blood. Subset defined: CD45RA-negative fraction. Receptor source: a man between 18 and 35 years old in good health.

This clone showed up just a few times. This chain links TRBV13 with TRBJ2-5; maybe TRBD2 (6 bases). V gave up 4 bases and J gave up 9 bases, with 18 bases separating them. Germline V gene sequence: CDR1 PRHDT, CDR2 FYEKMQ (reference sequence). CDR3 length equals 14 residues. CDR3 loop: CASSSIGRGMAQYF. The CDR3 nucleotides are TGTGCCAGCAGCTCCATCGGACGGGGGATGGCCCAGTACTTC.

This chain joins TRBV5-1 and TRBJ2-3, with D uncertain. This CDR3 contains 17 residues. Germline V CDR1 and CDR2: SGHRS, YFSETQ. Trimming pared 1 base from V and 1 base from J, leaving 16 bases between. Here the CDR3 DNA reads TGCGCCAGCAGCTTGCTTAGCCGCGCTGGGGGCACAGATACGCAGTATTTT. It encodes CASSLLSRAGGTDTQYF.

This chain connects TRBV5-4 to TRBJ1-4; no reliable D call. Trimming pared 2 bases from V and 8 bases from J, leaving 13 bases between. Germline loops: CDR1 SGHNT, CDR2 YYREEE (reference sequence). The CDR3 covers 14 residues. The CDR3 protein is CASSFGGGYEKLFF. The CDR3 DNA reads TGTGCCAGCAGCTTCGGCGGAGGATACGAAAAACTGTTTTTT.

The rearrangement joins TRBV5-8 to TRBJ2-3; D gene unclear. Germline V CDR1 and CDR2: SGHTS, YDEGEE. Between the trimmed V and J ends, which lost 1 base and 5 bases, there was a span of 14 bases. This CDR3 contains 15 residues. CDR3 DNA: TGTGCCAGCAGCTTGAAGTCCAGGAAGGGAGATACGCAGTATTTT. It is translated as CASSLKSRKGDTQYF. Full variable domain (outside the CDR3, taken from reference TRBV5-8 and TRBJ2-3): EAGVTQSPTHLIKTRGQQATLRCSPISGHTSVYWYQQALGLGLQFLLWYDEGEERNRGNFPPRFSGRQFPNYSSELNVNALELEDSALYLCASSLKSRKGDTQYFGPGTRLTVL.

In the case of this clone: This may stem from a read error, because a much larger clone lies one nucleotide away. This chain links TRBV5-4 with TRBJ1-3, with D unresolved. Germline loops: CDR1 SGHNT, CDR2 YYREEE (reference sequence). The CDR3 is 13 residues long. The DNA of the CDR3 is TGTGCCAACAGCCCCATATCTGGAAACACCATATATTTT. Translating it yields CANSPISGNTIYF.